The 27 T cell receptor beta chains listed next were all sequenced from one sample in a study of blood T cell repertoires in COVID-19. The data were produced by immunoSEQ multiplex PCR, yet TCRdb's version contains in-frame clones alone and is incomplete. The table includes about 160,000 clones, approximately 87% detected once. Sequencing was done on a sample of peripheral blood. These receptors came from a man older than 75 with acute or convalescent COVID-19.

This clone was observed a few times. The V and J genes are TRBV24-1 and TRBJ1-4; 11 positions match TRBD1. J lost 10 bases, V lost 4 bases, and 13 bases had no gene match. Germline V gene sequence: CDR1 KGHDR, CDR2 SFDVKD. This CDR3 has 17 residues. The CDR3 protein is CATSESRDRDRGGKLFF. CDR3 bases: TGTGCCACCAGTGAGAGCCGAGACCGGGACAGGGGGGGAAAACTGTTTTTT.

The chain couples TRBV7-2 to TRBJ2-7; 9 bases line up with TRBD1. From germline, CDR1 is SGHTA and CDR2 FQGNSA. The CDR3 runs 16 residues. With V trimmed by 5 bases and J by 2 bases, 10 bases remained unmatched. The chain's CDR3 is CASSASPGQGAYEQYF. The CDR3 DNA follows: TGTGCCAGCAGCGCCAGCCCGGGACAGGGCGCCTACGAGCAGTACTTC.

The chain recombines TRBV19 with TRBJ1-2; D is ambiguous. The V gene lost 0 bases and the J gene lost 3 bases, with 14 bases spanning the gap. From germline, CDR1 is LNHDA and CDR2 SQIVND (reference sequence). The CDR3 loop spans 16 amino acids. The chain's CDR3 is CASSIDIRSNYYGYTF. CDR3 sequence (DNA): TGTGCCAGTAGTATAGATATAAGGAGCAATTACTATGGCTACACCTTC.

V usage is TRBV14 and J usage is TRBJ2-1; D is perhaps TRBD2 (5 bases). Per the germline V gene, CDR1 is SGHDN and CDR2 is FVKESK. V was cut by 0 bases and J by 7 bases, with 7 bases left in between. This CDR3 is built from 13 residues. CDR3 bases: TGTGCCAGCAGCCAAGATCGGGGTAATGAGCAGTTCTTC. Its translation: CASSQDRGNEQFF.

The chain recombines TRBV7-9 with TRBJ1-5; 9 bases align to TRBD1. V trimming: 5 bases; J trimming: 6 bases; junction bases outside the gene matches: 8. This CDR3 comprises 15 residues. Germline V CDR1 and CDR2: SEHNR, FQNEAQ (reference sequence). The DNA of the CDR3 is TGTGCCAGCAGCCCTGGGACAGGGAAAGGTCAGCCCCAGCATTTT. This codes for CASSPGTGKGQPQHF.

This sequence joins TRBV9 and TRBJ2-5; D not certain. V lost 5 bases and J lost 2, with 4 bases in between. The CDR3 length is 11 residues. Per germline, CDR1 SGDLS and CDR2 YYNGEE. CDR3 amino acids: CASSSQETQYF. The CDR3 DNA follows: TGTGCCAGCAGTTCGCAAGAGACCCAGTACTTC.

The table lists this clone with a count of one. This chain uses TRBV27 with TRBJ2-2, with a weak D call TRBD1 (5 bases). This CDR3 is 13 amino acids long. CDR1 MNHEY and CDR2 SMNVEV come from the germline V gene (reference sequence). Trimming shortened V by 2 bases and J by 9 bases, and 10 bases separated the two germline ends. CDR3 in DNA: TGTGCCAGCAGTTTACCCGGACACCGGGAGCTGTTTTTT. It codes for CASSLPGHRELFF.

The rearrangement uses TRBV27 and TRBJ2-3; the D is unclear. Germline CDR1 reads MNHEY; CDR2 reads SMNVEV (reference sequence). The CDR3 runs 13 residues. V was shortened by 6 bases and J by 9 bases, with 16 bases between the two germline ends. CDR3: CASRPSGGTTQYF. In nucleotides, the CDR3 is TGTGCCAGCAGGCCCTCCGGCGGTACAACGCAGTATTTT.

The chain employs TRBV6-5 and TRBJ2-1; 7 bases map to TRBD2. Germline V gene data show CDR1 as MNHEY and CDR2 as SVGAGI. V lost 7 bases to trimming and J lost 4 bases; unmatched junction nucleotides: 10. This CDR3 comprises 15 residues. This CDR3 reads CASTSTGGSYNEQFF. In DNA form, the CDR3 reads TGTGCCAGCACCTCTACGGGGGGATCATACAATGAGCAGTTCTTC.

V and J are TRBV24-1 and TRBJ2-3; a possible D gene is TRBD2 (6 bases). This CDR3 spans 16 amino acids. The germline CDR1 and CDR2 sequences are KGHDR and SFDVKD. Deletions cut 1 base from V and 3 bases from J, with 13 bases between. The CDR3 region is CATSDFGSGRTDTQYF. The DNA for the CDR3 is TGTGCCACCAGTGATTTTGGCTCTGGGAGGACAGATACGCAGTATTTT.

CDR3 amino acids: CASSLTGLEQYF. The CDR3 DNA reads TGTGCCAGCAGTTTAACGGGTCTCGAGCAGTACTTC. The chain combines TRBV12-3 or TRBV12-4 with TRBJ2-7; D is unresolved. The CDR3 is 12 residues long. Trimming removed 2 bases at V and 6 bases at J, with 8 bases between.

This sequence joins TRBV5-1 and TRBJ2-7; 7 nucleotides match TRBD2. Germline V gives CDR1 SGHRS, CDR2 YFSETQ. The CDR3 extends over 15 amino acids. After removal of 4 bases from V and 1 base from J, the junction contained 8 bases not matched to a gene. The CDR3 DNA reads TGCGCCAGCAGCCCGGGTGGGGGGGAGTCCTACGAGCAGTACTTC. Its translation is CASSPGGGESYEQYF.

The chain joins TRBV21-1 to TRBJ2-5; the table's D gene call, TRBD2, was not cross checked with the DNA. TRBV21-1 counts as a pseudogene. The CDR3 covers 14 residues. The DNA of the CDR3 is TGTGCCAGCAGCAAAGACCGGTTACAAGAGACCCAGTACTTC. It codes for CASSKDRLQETQYF.

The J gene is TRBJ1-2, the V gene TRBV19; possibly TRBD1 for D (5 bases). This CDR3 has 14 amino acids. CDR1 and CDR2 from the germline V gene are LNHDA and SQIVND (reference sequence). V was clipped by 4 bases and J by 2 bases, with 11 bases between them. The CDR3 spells CASSKTAKNYGYTF. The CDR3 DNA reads TGTGCCAGTAGTAAGACAGCGAAAAACTATGGCTACACCTTC.

CDR3 loop: CAWIRQGGDTEAFF. CDR3 bases: TGTGCCTGGATACGACAGGGCGGGGACACTGAAGCTTTCTTT. V is TRBV30 and J is TRBJ1-1; 7 positions match TRBD1. The CDR3 has 14 amino acids. With 4 bases clipped from V and 3 bases from J, the junction kept 8 bases outside the gene matches. Per germline, CDR1 GTSNPN and CDR2 SVGIG (reference sequence).

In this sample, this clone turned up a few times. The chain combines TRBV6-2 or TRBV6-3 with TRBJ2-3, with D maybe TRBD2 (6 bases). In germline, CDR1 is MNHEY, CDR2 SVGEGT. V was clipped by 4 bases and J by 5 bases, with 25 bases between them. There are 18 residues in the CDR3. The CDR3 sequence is CASSSRLRAGRLGDTQYF. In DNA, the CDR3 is TGTGCCAGCAGTTCCCGTCTAAGGGCGGGACGGCTAGGAGATACGCAGTATTTT.

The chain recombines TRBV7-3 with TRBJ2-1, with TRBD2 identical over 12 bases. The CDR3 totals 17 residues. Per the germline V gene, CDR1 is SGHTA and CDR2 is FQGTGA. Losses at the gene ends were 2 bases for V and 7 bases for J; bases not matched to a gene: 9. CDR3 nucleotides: TGTGCCAGCAGCTTATCCTCGACTAGCGGGAGTGGGAATGAGCAGTTCTTC. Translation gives CASSLSSTSGSGNEQFF.

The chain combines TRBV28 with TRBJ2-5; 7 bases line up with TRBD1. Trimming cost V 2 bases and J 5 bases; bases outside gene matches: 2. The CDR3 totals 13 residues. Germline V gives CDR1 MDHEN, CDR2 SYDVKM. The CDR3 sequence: CASSLQGVETQYF. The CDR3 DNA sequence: TGTGCCAGCAGTTTACAGGGGGTGGAGACCCAGTACTTC.

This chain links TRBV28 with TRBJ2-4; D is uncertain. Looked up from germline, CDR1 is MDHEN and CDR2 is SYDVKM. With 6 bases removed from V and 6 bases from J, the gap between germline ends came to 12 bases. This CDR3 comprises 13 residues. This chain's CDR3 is CASSPRLGNIQYF. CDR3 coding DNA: TGTGCCAGCAGCCCTAGATTAGGAAACATTCAGTACTTC.

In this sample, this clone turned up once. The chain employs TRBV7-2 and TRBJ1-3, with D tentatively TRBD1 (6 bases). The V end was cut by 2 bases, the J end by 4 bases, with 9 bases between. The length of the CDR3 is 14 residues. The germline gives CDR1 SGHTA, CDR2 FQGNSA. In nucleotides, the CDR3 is TGTGCCAGCAGCTTATGGACAGACGGAAACACCATATATTTT. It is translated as CASSLWTDGNTIYF.

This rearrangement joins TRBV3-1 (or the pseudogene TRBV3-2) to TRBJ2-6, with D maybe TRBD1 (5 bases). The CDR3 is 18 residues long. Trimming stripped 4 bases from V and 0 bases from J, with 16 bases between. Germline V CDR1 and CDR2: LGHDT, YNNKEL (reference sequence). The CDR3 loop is CASSPSQGVGSGANVLTF. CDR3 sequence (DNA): TGTGCCAGCAGCCCATCTCAAGGGGTCGGCTCTGGGGCCAACGTCCTGACTTTC.

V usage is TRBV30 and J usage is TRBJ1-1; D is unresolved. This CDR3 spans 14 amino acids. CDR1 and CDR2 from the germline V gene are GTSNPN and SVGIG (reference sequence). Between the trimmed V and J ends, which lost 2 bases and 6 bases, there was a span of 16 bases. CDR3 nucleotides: TGTGCCTGGAGTAAACGAGGCGTGAAGTCTGAAGCTTTCTTT. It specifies CAWSKRGVKSEAFF.

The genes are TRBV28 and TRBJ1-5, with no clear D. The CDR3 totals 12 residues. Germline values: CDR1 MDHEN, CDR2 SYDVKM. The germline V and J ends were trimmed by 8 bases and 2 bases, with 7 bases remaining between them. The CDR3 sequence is CASRDGNQPQHF. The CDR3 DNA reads TGTGCCAGCCGCGATGGCAATCAGCCCCAGCATTTT.

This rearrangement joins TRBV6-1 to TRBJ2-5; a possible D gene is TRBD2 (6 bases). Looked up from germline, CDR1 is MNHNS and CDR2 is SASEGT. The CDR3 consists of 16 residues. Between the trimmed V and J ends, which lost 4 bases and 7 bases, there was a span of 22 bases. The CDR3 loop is CASSAPGTGAKGTQYF. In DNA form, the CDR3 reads TGTGCCAGCAGTGCGCCCGGGACTGGGGCAAAGGGGACCCAGTACTTC.

CDR3 region: CASSTRTSGRNDEQFF. As DNA, the CDR3 is TGTGCCAGCAGCACAAGGACTAGCGGGAGGAACGATGAGCAGTTCTTC. V and J are TRBV5-4 and TRBJ2-1, with TRBD2 matching over 14 bases. CDR3 length: 16 residues. V gave up 4 bases and J gave up 8 bases; unmatched junction bases: 8. Germline assignment: CDR1 SGHNT and CDR2 YYREEE (reference sequence).

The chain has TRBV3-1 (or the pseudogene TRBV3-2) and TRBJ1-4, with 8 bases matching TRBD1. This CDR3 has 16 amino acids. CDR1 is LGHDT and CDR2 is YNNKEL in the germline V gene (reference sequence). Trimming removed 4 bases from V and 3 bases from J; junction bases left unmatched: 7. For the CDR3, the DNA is TGTGCCAGCAGCCCTTTCCGGACAGGGTCTAATGAAAAACTGTTTTTT. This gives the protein CASSPFRTGSNEKLFF.

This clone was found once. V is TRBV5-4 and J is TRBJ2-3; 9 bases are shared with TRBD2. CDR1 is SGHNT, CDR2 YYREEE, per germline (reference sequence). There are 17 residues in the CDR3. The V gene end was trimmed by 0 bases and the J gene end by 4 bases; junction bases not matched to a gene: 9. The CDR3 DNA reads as TGTGCCAGCAGCTTGGTAGGTAGCGGGAGTGGCGCAGATACGCAGTATTTT. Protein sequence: CASSLVGSGSGADTQYF.